The T cell receptor beta chain under discussion was sequenced for a study of shared clonotypes between healthy human individuals. General study points: Clonotypes shared by all four sorted-subset donors had higher generation probabilities than non-shared clonotypes.

The authors ran the assay at deep level. Sequencing used immunoSEQ multiplex PCR; TCRdb keeps in-frame clones, though not all of them. The profile shows 2 million to 2.5 million clones, just under 95% of them singletons. As regards this clone: Its specificity is not known.

This sequence was found in a man aged 18 to 35 in good health. Some clones in this sample may be carry-over from other donors' samples. Sequenced: naive CD4+ T cells from PBMCs. The subset denotes: CD45RA+ positively selected.

The CDR3 DNA reads as TGTGCCAGCAGTTTTGGTAGAAACAGGGCGCTCTACGAGCAGTACTTC. Protein: CASSFGRNRALYEQYF. The genes are TRBV28 and TRBJ2-7; a possible D gene is TRBD1 (6 bases). Germline V CDR1 and CDR2: MDHEN, SYDVKM. V was pared by 3 bases and J by 3 bases, with 18 bases between. CDR3 size: 16 residues.